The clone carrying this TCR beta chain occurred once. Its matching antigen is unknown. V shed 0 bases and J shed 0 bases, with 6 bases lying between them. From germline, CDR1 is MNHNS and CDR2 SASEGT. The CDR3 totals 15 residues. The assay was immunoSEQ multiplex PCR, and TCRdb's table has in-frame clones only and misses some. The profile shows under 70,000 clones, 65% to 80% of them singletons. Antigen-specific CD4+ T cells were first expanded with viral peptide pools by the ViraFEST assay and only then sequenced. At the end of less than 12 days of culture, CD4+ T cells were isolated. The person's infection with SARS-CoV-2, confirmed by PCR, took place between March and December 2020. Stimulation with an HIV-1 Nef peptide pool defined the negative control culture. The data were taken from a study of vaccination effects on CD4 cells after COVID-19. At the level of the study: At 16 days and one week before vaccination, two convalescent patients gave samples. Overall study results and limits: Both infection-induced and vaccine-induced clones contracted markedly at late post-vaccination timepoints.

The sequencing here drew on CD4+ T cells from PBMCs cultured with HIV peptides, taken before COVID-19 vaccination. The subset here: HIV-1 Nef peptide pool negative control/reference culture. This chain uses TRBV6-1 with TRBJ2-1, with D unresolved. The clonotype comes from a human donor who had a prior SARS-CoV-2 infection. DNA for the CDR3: TGTGCCAGCAGTGAAGCCACAGACTCCTACAATGAGCAGTTCTTC. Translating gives CASSEATDSYNEQFF.